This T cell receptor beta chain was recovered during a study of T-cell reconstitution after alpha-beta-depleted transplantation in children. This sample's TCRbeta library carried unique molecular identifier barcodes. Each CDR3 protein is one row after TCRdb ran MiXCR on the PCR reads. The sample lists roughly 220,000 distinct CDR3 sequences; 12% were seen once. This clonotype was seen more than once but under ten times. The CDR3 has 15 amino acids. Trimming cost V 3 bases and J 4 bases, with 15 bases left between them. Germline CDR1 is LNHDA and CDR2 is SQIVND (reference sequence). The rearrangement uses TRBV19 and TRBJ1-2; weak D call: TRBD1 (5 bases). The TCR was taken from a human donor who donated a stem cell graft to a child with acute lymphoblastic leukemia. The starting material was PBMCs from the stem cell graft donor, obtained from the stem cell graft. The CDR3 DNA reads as TGTGCCAGTAGTATCGCGGCGGGGGGTATCTATGGCTACACCTTC. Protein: CASSIAAGGIYGYTF.